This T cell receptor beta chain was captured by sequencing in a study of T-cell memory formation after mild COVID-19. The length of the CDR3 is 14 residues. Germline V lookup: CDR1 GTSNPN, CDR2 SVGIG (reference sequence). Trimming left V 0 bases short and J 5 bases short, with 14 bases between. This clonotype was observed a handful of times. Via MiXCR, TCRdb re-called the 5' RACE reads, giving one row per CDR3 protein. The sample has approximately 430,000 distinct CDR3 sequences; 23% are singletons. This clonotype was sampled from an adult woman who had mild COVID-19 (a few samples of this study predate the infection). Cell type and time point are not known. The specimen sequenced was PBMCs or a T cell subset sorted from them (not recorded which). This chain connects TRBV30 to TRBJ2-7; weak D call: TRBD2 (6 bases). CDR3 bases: TGTGCCTGGAGTGTACTAGCACTTACAAACGAGCAGTACTTC. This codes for CAWSVLALTNEQYF.